This T cell receptor (beta chain) was recorded in a study of early T cells in non-severe SARS-CoV-2 infection. Individual cDNA molecules carried attached unique molecular identifiers. TCRdb reanalysed the 5' RACE reads using MiXCR and keeps one entry per CDR3 protein. Of 88,000 or so distinct CDR3 sequences in the sample, 15% are singletons; the top ten hold about 5.5%. This clonotype appeared once. The CDR3 consists of 16 residues. V lost 11 bases and J lost 0, with 21 bases in between. CDR1 and CDR2 from the germline V gene are SEHNR and FQNEAQ (reference sequence). The sample was whole blood. V and J are TRBV7-9 and TRBJ2-3; a weak D match, TRBD2 (5 bases). This receptor was obtained from an adult who was a healthcare worker with PCR-confirmed SARS-CoV-2 infection or an uninfected control (not recorded which). The CDR3 protein is CAGYDGVMTSTDTQYF. The DNA for the CDR3 is TGTGCCGGATACGACGGGGTTATGACTAGCACAGATACGCAGTATTTT.